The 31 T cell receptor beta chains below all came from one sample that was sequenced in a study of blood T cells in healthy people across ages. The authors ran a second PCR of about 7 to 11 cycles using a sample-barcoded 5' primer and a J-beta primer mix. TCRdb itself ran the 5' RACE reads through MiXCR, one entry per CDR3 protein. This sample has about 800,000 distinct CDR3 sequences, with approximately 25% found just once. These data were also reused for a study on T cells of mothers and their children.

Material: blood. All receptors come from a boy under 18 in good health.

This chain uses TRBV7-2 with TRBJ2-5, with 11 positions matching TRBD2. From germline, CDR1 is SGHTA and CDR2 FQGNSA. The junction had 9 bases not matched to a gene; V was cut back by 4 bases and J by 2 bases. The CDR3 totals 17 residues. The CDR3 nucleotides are TGTGCCAGCAGCTGGATCCCGGGACTAGCGGAACAAGAGACCCAGTACTTC. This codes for CASSWIPGLAEQETQYF.

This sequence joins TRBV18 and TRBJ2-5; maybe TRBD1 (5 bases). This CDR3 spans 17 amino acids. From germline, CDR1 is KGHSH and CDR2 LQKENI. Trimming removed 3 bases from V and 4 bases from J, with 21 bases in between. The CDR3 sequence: CASSPSTQGWSVETQYF. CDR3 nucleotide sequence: TGTGCCAGCTCACCCTCGACGCAGGGTTGGAGCGTAGAGACCCAGTACTTC.

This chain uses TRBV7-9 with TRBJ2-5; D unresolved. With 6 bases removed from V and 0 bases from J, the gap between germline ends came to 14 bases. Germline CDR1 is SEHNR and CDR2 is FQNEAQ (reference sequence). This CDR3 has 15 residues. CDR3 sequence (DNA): TGTGCCAGCAGATTCACTGGGGATTACCAAGAGACCCAGTACTTC. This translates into CASRFTGDYQETQYF.

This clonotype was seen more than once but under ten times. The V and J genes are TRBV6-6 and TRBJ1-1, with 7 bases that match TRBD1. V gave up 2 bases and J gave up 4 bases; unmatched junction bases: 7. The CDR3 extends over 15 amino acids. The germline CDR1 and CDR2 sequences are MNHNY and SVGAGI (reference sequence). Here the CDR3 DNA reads TGTGCCAGCAGTTACCCTGACAGGGTGAGCACTGAAGCTTTCTTT. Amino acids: CASSYPDRVSTEAFF.

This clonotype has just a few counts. The CDR3 loop is CASSLDTGLNTEAFF. CDR3 DNA sequence: TGTGCCAGCAGCTTGGATACAGGGTTAAACACTGAAGCTTTCTTT. This chain links TRBV5-4 with TRBJ1-1; perhaps TRBD1 as D (6 bases). CDR1 and CDR2 from the germline V gene are SGHNT and YYREEE (reference sequence). Trimming shortened V by 0 bases and J by 2 bases, and 11 bases separated the two germline ends. This CDR3 contains 15 residues.

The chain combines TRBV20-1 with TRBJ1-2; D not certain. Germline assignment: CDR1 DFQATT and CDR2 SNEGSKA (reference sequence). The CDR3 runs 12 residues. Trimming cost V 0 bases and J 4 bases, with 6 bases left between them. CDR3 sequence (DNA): TGCAGTGCTAGAGATGACCTCTATGGCTACACCTTC. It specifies CSARDDLYGYTF.

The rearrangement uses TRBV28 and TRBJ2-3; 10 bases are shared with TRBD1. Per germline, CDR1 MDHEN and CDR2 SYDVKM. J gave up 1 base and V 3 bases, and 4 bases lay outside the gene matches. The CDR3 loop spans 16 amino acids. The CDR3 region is CASSFPGTGGTDTQYF. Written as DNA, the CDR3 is TGTGCCAGCAGTTTCCCCGGGACAGGGGGCACAGATACGCAGTATTTT.

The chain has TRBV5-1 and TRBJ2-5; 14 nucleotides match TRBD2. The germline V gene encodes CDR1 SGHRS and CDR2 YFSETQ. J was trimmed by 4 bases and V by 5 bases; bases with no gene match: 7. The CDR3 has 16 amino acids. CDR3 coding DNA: TGCGCCAGCAGGAAACGTGGGACTAGCGGGAGAGAGACCCAGTACTTC. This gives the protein CASRKRGTSGRETQYF.

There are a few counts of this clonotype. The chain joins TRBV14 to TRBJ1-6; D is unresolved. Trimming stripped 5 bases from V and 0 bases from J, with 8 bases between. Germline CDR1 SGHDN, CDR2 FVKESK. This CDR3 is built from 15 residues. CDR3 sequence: CASSSQSSYNSPLHF. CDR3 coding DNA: TGTGCCAGCAGCTCTCAGAGCTCCTATAATTCACCCCTCCACTTT.

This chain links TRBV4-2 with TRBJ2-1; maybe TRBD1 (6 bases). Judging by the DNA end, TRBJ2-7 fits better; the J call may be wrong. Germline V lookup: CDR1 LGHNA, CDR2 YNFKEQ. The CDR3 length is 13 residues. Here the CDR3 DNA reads TGTGCCAGCAGCCAAGATTACGGACAGCAGCAGTACTTC. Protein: CASSQDYGQQQYF.

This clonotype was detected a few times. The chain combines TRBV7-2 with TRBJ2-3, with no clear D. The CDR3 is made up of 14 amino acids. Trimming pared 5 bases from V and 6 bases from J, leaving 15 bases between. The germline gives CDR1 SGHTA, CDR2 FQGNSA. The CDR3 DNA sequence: TGTGCCAGCAGCCCTACCCCCTTGGGCGATACGCAGTATTTT. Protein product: CASSPTPLGDTQYF.

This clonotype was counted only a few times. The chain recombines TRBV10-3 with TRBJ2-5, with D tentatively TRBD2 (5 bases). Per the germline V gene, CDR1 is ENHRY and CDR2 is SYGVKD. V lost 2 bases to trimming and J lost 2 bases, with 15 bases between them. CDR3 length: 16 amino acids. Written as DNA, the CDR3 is TGTGCCATCAGTGAGGGATCATTCGGGAAGCAAGAGACCCAGTACTTC. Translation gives CAISEGSFGKQETQYF.

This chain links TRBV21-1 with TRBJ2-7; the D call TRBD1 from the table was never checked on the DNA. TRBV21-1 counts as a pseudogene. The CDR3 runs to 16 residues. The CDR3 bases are TGTGCCAGCAGCAAAGACCGGGACGGCAGCTCCTACGAGCAGTACTTC. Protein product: CASSKDRDGSSYEQYF.

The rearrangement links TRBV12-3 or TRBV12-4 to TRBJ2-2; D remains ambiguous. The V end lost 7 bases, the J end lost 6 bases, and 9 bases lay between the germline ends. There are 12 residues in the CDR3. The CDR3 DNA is TGTGCCAGCACCCCCGTCCCCGGGGAGCTGTTTTTT. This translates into CASTPVPGELFF.

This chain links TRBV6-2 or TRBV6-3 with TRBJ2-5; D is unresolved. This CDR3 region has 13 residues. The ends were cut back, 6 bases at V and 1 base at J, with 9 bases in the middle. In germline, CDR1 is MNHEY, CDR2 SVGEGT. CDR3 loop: CASSFDVQETQYF. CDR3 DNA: TGTGCCAGCAGCTTCGACGTCCAAGAGACCCAGTACTTC.

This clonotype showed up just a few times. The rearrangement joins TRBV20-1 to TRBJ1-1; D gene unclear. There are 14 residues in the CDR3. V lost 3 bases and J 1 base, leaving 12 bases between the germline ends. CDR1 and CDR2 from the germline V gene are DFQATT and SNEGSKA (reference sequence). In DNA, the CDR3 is TGCAGTGCTAGCACGAGCGGGCGGAACACTGAAGCTTTCTTT. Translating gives CSASTSGRNTEAFF.

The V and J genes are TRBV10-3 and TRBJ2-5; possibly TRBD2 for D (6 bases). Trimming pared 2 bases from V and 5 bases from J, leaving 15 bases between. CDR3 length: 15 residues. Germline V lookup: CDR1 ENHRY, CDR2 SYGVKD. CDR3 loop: CAISEGRRGEETQYF. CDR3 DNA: TGTGCCATCAGTGAGGGCCGGAGGGGAGAGGAGACCCAGTACTTC.

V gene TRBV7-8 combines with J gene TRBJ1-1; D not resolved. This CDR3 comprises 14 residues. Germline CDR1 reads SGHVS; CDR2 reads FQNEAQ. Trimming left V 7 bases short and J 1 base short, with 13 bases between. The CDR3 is CASKPLTPNTEAFF. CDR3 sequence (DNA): TGTGCCAGCAAGCCGTTGACCCCGAACACTGAAGCTTTCTTT. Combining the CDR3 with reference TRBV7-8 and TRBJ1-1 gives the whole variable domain GAGVSQSPRYKVAKRGQDVALRCDPISGHVSLFWYQQALGQGPEFLTYFQNEAQLDKSGLPSDRFFAERPEGSVSTLKIQRTQQEDSAVYLCASKPLTPNTEAFFGQGTRLTVV.

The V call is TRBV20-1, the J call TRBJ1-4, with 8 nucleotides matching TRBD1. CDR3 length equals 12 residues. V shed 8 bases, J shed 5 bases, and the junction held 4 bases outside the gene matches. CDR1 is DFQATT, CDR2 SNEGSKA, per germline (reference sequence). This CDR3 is CSTTGVNEKLFF. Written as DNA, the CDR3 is TGCAGTACGACAGGGGTAAATGAAAAACTGTTTTTT.

CDR3 sequence (DNA): TGCAGTGCTAGACGCAGGGGAGACACTGAAGCTTTCTTT. It translates to CSARRRGDTEAFF. The chain carries TRBV20-1 and TRBJ1-1; D might be TRBD1 (6 bases). The CDR3 loop spans 13 amino acids. Germline CDR1 is DFQATT and CDR2 is SNEGSKA (reference sequence). With 2 bases removed from V and 3 bases from J, the gap between germline ends came to 10 bases.

The CDR3 DNA sequence: TGCGCCAGCAGCTGGGGGGGGAGAGCTTTCTTT. It is translated as CASSWGGRAFF. This chain uses TRBV5-1 with TRBJ1-1; D possibly corresponds to TRBD1 (5 bases). The CDR3 length is 11 residues. Germline values: CDR1 SGHRS, CDR2 YFSETQ. V lost 3 bases and J 10 bases, leaving 10 bases between the germline ends.

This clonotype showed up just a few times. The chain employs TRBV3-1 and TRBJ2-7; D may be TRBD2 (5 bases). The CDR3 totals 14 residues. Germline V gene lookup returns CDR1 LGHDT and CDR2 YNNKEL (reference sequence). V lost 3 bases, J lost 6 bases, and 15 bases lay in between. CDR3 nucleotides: TGTGCCAGCAGCCAGCCGGGATACGGAGGCGAGCAGTACTTC. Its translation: CASSQPGYGGEQYF.

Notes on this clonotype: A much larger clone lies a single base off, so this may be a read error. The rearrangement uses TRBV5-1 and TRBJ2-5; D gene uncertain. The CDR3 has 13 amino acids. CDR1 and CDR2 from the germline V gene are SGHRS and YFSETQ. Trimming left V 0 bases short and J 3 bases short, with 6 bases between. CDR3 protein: CASSLGEEETQYF. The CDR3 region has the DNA TGCGCCAGCAGCTTGGGAGAGGAAGAGACCCAGTACTTC.

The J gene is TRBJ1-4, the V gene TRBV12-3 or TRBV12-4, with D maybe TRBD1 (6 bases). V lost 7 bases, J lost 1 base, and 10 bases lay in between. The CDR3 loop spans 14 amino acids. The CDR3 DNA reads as TGTGCCAGCAAGGGGGAGGTAACTAATGAAAAACTGTTTTTT. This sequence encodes CASKGEVTNEKLFF.

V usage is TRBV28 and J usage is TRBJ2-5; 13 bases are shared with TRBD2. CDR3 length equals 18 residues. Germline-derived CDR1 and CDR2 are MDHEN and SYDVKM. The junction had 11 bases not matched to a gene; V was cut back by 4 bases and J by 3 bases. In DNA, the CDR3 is TGTGCCAGCAGTTCTGGACTAGCGGGAGTAATCTTCGAAGAGACCCAGTACTTC. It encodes CASSSGLAGVIFEETQYF.

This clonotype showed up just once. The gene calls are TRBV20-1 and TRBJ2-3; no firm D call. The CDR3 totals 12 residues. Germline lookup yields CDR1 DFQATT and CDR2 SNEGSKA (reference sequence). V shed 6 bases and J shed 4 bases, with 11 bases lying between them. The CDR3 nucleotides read TGCAGTGCCACCTGGGGTCCAGATACGCAGTATTTT. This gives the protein CSATWGPDTQYF.

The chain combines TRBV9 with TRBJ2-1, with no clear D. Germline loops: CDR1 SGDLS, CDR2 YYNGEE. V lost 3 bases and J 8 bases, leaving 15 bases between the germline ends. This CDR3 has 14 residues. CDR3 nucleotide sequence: TGTGCCAGCAGCGCCCCTTCGCGATCTTATGAGCAGTTCTTC. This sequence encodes CASSAPSRSYEQFF.

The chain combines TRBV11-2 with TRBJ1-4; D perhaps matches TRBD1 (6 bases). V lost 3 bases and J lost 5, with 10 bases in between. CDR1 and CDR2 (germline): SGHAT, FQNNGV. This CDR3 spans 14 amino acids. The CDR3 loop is CASSFGQQNEKLFF. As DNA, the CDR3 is TGTGCCAGCAGCTTTGGACAGCAAAATGAAAAACTGTTTTTT.

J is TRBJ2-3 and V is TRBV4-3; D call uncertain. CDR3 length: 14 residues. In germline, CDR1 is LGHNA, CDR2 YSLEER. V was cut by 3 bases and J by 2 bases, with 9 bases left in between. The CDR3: CASSQNGPTDTQYF. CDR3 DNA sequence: TGCGCCAGCAGCCAGAATGGTCCCACAGATACGCAGTATTTT.

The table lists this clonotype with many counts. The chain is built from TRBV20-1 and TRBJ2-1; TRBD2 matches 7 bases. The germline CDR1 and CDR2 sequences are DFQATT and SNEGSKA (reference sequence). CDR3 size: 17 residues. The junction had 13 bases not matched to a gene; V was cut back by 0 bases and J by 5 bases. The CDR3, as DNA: TGCAGTGCTAGAGATCAGTTTGTCAGCGGGGACCACAATGAGCAGTTCTTC. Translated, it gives CSARDQFVSGDHNEQFF.

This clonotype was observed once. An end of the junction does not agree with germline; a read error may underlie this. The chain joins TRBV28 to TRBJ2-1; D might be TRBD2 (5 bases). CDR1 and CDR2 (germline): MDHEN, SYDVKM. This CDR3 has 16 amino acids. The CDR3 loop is CASSSRGLGSYSEQFF. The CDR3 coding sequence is TGTGCCAGCAGTTCCCGAGGGTTAGGCTCCTACAGTGAGCAGTTCTTC.